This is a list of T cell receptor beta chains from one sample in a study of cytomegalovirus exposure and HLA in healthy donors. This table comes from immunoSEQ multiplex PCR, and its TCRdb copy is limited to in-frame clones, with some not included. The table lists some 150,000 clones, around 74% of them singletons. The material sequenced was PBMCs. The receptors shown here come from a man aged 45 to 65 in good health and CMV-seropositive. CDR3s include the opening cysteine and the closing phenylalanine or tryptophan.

cdr3_aa: CASSPPGGHGTQYF
cdr3_length: 14
v_call: TRBV18

cdr3_aa: CASSDGQVLGYTF
cdr3_length: 13
v_call: TRBV6-1

cdr3_aa: CASSPGQGQETQYF
cdr3_length: 14
v_call: TRBV2

cdr3_aa: CASSDFVSYEQYF
cdr3_length: 13
v_call: TRBV2

cdr3_aa: CASSQVAGRSGELFF
cdr3_length: 15
v_call: TRBV4-2

cdr3_aa: CASSLAPSGRTDTQYF
cdr3_length: 16
v_call: TRBV5-1

cdr3_aa: CASSIGLAGGPGNEQFF
cdr3_length: 17
v_call: TRBV19

cdr3_aa: CSSSLAGLDVVEQYF
cdr3_length: 15
v_call: TRBV7-9

cdr3_aa: CASSSGQGLASTDTQYF
cdr3_length: 17
v_call: TRBV5-1

cdr3_aa: CSSRPESYGANVLTF
cdr3_length: 15
v_call: TRBV6-1

cdr3_aa: CASSRSAQGLNEQFF
cdr3_length: 15
v_call: TRBV19

cdr3_aa: CASKGRDTNTGELVF
cdr3_length: 15
v_call: TRBV6-1

cdr3_aa: CASSQDLGGRANSPLHF
cdr3_length: 17
v_call: TRBV4-2

cdr3_aa: CASSVGQQAGETQYF
cdr3_length: 15
v_call: TRBV9

cdr3_aa: CASSLGATRRETQYF
cdr3_length: 15
v_call: TRBV5-1

cdr3_aa: CASRIGQGADTQYF
cdr3_length: 14
v_call: TRBV2

cdr3_aa: CASSPGLAGENTQYF
cdr3_length: 15
v_call: TRBV18

cdr3_aa: CSVEPYRGRSSDTQYF
cdr3_length: 16
v_call: TRBV29-1

cdr3_aa: CASSQWGEGQGAGRNQPQHF
cdr3_length: 20
v_call: TRBV23-1

cdr3_aa: CASSRDRSVTDTQYF
cdr3_length: 15
v_call: TRBV6-6

cdr3_aa: CASSTSGGSGNTIYF
cdr3_length: 15
v_call: TRBV5-5

cdr3_aa: CASSKAGGFETQYF
cdr3_length: 14
v_call: TRBV12-5

cdr3_aa: CASSTGTSGNEQFF
cdr3_length: 14
v_call: TRBV6-1

cdr3_aa: CASSLAGQFTEAFF
cdr3_length: 14
v_call: TRBV7-6

cdr3_aa: CASSVSSSNEQFF
cdr3_length: 13
v_call: TRBV9

cdr3_aa: CASGNPPGLAGGSYEQYF
cdr3_length: 18
v_call: TRBV12-5

cdr3_aa: CASLSGPGELFF
cdr3_length: 12
v_call: TRBV28

cdr3_aa: CASSVGTSGIEQYF
cdr3_length: 14
v_call: TRBV5-1

cdr3_aa: CAKDRGCHYEQYF
cdr3_length: 13
v_call: TRBV23-1

cdr3_aa: CASSEAGSTTDTQYF
cdr3_length: 15
v_call: TRBV6-1

cdr3_aa: CAISVRTVGDRGYTF
cdr3_length: 15
v_call: TRBV10-3

cdr3_aa: CASSKQGYNEQFF
cdr3_length: 13
v_call: TRBV10-1

cdr3_aa: CASSFKISGASGANVLTF
cdr3_length: 18
v_call: TRBV7-2

cdr3_aa: CASSSGQVQETQYF
cdr3_length: 14
v_call: TRBV5-1

cdr3_aa: CASSLLPFGTGEKGEQYF
cdr3_length: 18
v_call: TRBV7-9

cdr3_aa: CASSPTQGQRSNYGYTF
cdr3_length: 17
v_call: TRBV18

cdr3_aa: CASSTAWGGEENTEAFF
cdr3_length: 17
v_call: TRBV27

cdr3_aa: CASSPGTGDFQPQHF
cdr3_length: 15
v_call: TRBV4-1

cdr3_aa: CASGLPRAGNNEQFF
cdr3_length: 15
v_call: TRBV12-5

cdr3_aa: CASSPGQGTAGELFF
cdr3_length: 15
v_call: TRBV5-1

cdr3_aa: CTSSHPQWRERKTQYF
cdr3_length: 16
v_call: TRBV1

cdr3_aa: CASRGASGGTQYF
cdr3_length: 13
v_call: TRBV13